Shown below are 26 T cell receptor beta chains from a single sample sequenced in a study of blood T cell repertoires in COVID-19. The data were produced by immunoSEQ multiplex PCR, yet TCRdb's version contains in-frame clones alone and is incomplete. The top ten clones hold more than 5% of a sample with about 180,000 clones, around 85% of them seen once. Sequencing was carried out using PBMCs or T cells enriched from blood (not recorded which). These receptors all stem from a man in his forties who had recovered from COVID-19.

The chain links TRBV2 to TRBJ2-5; 10 positions match TRBD2. CDR1 and CDR2 (germline): SNHLY, FYNNEI. This CDR3 region has 18 residues. Germline trimming cut 5 bases from V and 3 bases from J; bases unmatched to any gene: 15. CDR3 in amino acids: CASSPITSSGRGEETQYF. DNA of the CDR3: TGTGCCAGCAGTCCTATCACCTCTAGCGGGAGAGGAGAAGAGACCCAGTACTTC. Full variable domain (missing parts from reference TRBV2 and TRBJ2-5): EPEVTQTPSHQVTQMGQEVILRCVPISNHLYFYWYRQILGQKVEFLVSFYNNEISEKSEIFDDQFSVERPDGSNFTLKIRSTKLEDSAMYFCASSPITSSGRGEETQYFGPGTRLLVL.

This clone was seen a few times. The rearrangement links TRBV9 to TRBJ2-1, with TRBD2 matching over 12 bases. V dropped 3 bases and J dropped 7; count of bases not matched to a gene: 8. CDR3 length: 16 amino acids. Germline CDR1 reads SGDLS; CDR2 reads YYNGEE. CDR3 coding DNA: TGTGCCAGCAGCGAATCCCCGGGGACTAGCGGGAATGAGCAGTTCTTC. Translating it yields CASSESPGTSGNEQFF.

V usage is TRBV13 and J usage is TRBJ2-3; the match to TRBD2 covers 7 bases. The trim removed 7 bases at V and 2 bases at J, leaving 9 bases unmatched. Germline CDR1 reads PRHDT; CDR2 reads FYEKMQ (reference sequence). The CDR3 length is 15 residues. For the CDR3, the DNA is TGTGCCAGCAACTCCCCTAGCGGTAACACAGATACGCAGTATTTT. Its translation: CASNSPSGNTDTQYF.

The chain has TRBV6-1 and TRBJ2-7; maybe TRBD1 (7 bases). This CDR3 is 15 amino acids long. V was pared by 1 base and J by 1 base, with 11 bases between. Germline CDR1 MNHNS, CDR2 SASEGT. CDR3 in amino acids: CASSEGRGRSYEQYF. In nucleotides, the CDR3 is TGTGCCAGCAGTGAAGGCAGGGGGAGGTCCTACGAGCAGTACTTC.

This rearrangement joins TRBV7-9 to TRBJ1-2; possible D gene TRBD1, 6 bases. The V and J ends lost 4 bases and 5 bases respectively, with 14 bases between them. CDR1 SEHNR and CDR2 FQNEAQ come from the germline V gene (reference sequence). The CDR3 contains 14 residues. The CDR3 region is CASSSEARGYGYTF. DNA of the CDR3: TGTGCCAGCAGCTCGGAGGCCAGGGGATATGGCTACACCTTC. Combining the CDR3 with reference TRBV7-9 and TRBJ1-2 gives the whole variable domain DTGVSQNPRHKITKRGQNVTFRCDPISEHNRLYWYRQTLGQGPEFLTYFQNEAQLEKSRLLSDRFSAERPKGSFSTLEIQRTEQGDSAMYLCASSSEARGYGYTFGSGTRLTVV.

The count of this clone is one. The rearrangement joins TRBV18 to TRBJ2-5; weak D call: TRBD2 (5 bases). V gave up 6 bases and J gave up 6 bases, with 17 bases separating them. The germline V gene encodes CDR1 KGHSH and CDR2 LQKENI. There are 14 residues in the CDR3. The DNA of the CDR3 is TGTGCCAGCTCCCCCGGGGAAGTTCGTCAGACCCAGTACTTC. It translates to CASSPGEVRQTQYF.

The chain joins TRBV12-3 or TRBV12-4 to TRBJ1-2, with D unclear. Trimming stripped 3 bases from V and 4 bases from J, with 9 bases between. The CDR3 runs 13 residues. The CDR3 region has the DNA TGTGCCAGCAGTTTCAGAAAACCCTATGGCTACACCTTC. Translating gives CASSFRKPYGYTF.

The V call is TRBV11-2, the J call TRBJ2-2; D not resolved. The CDR3 is 12 residues long. Per germline, CDR1 SGHAT and CDR2 FQNNGV. V shed 7 bases and J shed 4 bases, with 7 bases lying between them. The CDR3 DNA reads as TGTGCCAGCACCTCTTTCACCGGGGAGCTGTTTTTT. Protein sequence: CASTSFTGELFF.

V and J are TRBV27 and TRBJ1-2; 8 nucleotides line up with TRBD1. The V and J ends lost 6 bases and 4 bases, in that order; junction bases with no gene match: 4. The CDR3 consists of 13 residues. CDR1 and CDR2 (germline): MNHEY, SMNVEV (reference sequence). CDR3 in amino acids: CASSVTGGYGYTF. The CDR3 DNA reads as TGTGCCAGCAGCGTCACAGGGGGCTATGGCTACACCTTC.

V gene TRBV5-1 combines with J gene TRBJ2-1, with D possibly being TRBD2 (6 bases). The CDR3 is made up of 14 amino acids. The germline V gene has CDR1 SGHRS and CDR2 YFSETQ. The V gene lost 2 bases and the J gene lost 5 bases, with 11 bases spanning the gap. This CDR3 reads CASSLSGRNNEQFF. CDR3 in DNA: TGCGCCAGCAGCTTATCCGGGAGAAACAATGAGCAGTTCTTC.

This chain connects TRBV29-1 to TRBJ2-7; perhaps TRBD2 as D (6 bases). The V end was cut by 3 bases, the J end by 5 bases, with 11 bases between. Germline V gene lookup returns CDR1 SQVTM and CDR2 ANQGSEA. The CDR3 runs to 12 residues. The CDR3 nucleotides read TGCAGCGTTGATGTGGGAGGCCACGAGCAGTACTTC. Translation gives CSVDVGGHEQYF.

The chain recombines TRBV12-3 or TRBV12-4 with TRBJ1-5, with D unclear. Trimming shortened V by 1 base and J by 5 bases, and 3 bases separated the two germline ends. The CDR3 sequence is 12 residues long. CDR3 protein: CASSLGDQPQHF. The CDR3 DNA is TGTGCCAGCAGTTTAGGAGATCAGCCCCAGCATTTT.

The V gene is TRBV27, the J gene TRBJ1-5; D perhaps matches TRBD1 (5 bases). The V gene's germline CDR1 is MNHEY and CDR2 SMNVEV (reference sequence). CDR3 size: 13 residues. The V gene lost 4 bases and the J gene lost 6 bases, with 10 bases spanning the gap. The CDR3 DNA follows: TGTGCCAGCAGTTCAGGGAGGGCTCAGCCCCAGCATTTT. It translates to CASSSGRAQPQHF.

V usage is TRBV7-3 and J usage is TRBJ2-3; D is unclear. V lost 3 bases and J lost 2, with 9 bases in between. CDR1 and CDR2 (germline): SGHTA, FQGTGA. This CDR3 contains 14 residues. Here the CDR3 reads CASSLAPYTDTQYF. In nucleotides, the CDR3 is TGTGCCAGCAGCTTGGCCCCTTACACAGATACGCAGTATTTT.

The chain couples TRBV19 to TRBJ1-3; D unresolved. Germline CDR1 and CDR2: LNHDA and SQIVND (reference sequence). The CDR3 is 16 residues long. V was clipped by 3 bases and J by 0 bases, with 12 bases between them. The CDR3 region has the DNA TGTGCCAGTAGTATTCTCGTTCCGTCCTCTGGAAACACCATATATTTT. This encodes CASSILVPSSGNTIYF.

The chain links TRBV19 to TRBJ1-5; D gene ambiguous. Trimming took off 6 bases at V and 0 bases at J, with 18 bases between the two ends. Germline CDR1 and CDR2: LNHDA and SQIVND (reference sequence). The CDR3 runs to 17 residues. The CDR3 region has the DNA TGTGCCAGTAGGCCCCTCGGTGGATTAGCTAGCAATCAGCCCCAGCATTTT. Translation gives CASRPLGGLASNQPQHF.

V usage is TRBV5-1 and J usage is TRBJ1-5; TRBD1 matches 8 bases. This CDR3 spans 15 amino acids. Germline trimming cut 4 bases from V and 5 bases from J; bases unmatched to any gene: 8. Germline-derived CDR1 and CDR2 are SGHRS and YFSETQ. This CDR3 is CASSLTGGGDQPQHF. DNA of the CDR3: TGCGCCAGCAGCCTCACAGGGGGTGGGGATCAGCCCCAGCATTTT. The full variable domain, with the rest looked up from reference TRBV5-1 and TRBJ1-5, is KAGVTQTPRYLIKTRGQQVTLSCSPISGHRSVSWYQQTPGQGLQFLFEYFSETQRNKGNFPGRFSGRQFSNSRSEMNVSTLELGDSALYLCASSLTGGGDQPQHFGDGTRLSIL.

V is TRBV28 and J is TRBJ1-1; D possibly corresponds to TRBD1 (6 bases). The germline V and J ends were trimmed by 2 bases and 4 bases, with 23 bases remaining between them. This CDR3 has 18 amino acids. Germline V lookup: CDR1 MDHEN, CDR2 SYDVKM. CDR3 sequence (DNA): TGTGCCAGCAGTTTAATAGCGGGGGGGCAGGGGAGTTTCACTGAAGCTTTCTTT. Residues: CASSLIAGGQGSFTEAFF.

In this sample, this clone turned up once. The genes are TRBV5-4 and TRBJ2-2; TRBD2 matches 14 bases. Germline V CDR1 and CDR2: SGHNT, YYREEE (reference sequence). This CDR3 is 18 amino acids long. Trimming cost V 2 bases and J 5 bases; bases outside gene matches: 8. CDR3 sequence (DNA): TGTGCCAGCAGCTTTCGACTAGCGGGGGGGCCAGGAACCGGGGAGCTGTTTTTT. As protein: CASSFRLAGGPGTGELFF.

This clone was observed a handful of times. The chain couples TRBV29-1 to TRBJ2-2; a possible D gene is TRBD2 (7 bases). V lost 2 bases to trimming and J lost 5 bases, with 21 bases between them. This CDR3 region has 17 residues. From germline, CDR1 is SQVTM and CDR2 ANQGSEA. Here the CDR3 DNA reads TGCAGCGTTGAACAAGGATCGGGGGGCGTGAGAACCGGGGAGCTGTTTTTT. Protein: CSVEQGSGGVRTGELFF.

The chain couples TRBV7-9 to TRBJ1-5, with 12 bases identical to TRBD1. The CDR3 is made up of 17 amino acids. The J segment lost 3 bases and the V segment lost 5 bases, leaving 8 bases of the junction unmatched. CDR1 is SEHNR, CDR2 FQNEAQ, per germline (reference sequence). CDR3 DNA sequence: TGTGCCAGCAGCGCCGGGACAGGGGGCGCAAACAATCAGCCCCAGCATTTT. It is translated as CASSAGTGGANNQPQHF.

The V call is TRBV3-1 (or the pseudogene TRBV3-2), the J call TRBJ2-3; 7 bases map to TRBD1. The CDR3 length is 18 residues. The junction had 15 bases not matched to a gene; V was cut back by 0 bases and J by 6 bases. CDR1 and CDR2 (germline): LGHDT, YNNKEL (reference sequence). The CDR3 region is CASSQDGQAISRRDTQYF. The CDR3, as DNA: TGTGCCAGCAGCCAAGATGGACAGGCTATCAGTCGAAGGGATACGCAGTATTTT.

The chain carries TRBV7-2 and TRBJ2-7; TRBD2 matches at 7 bases. This CDR3 is 16 amino acids long. Germline CDR1 SGHTA, CDR2 FQGNSA. V lost 5 bases to trimming and J lost 0 bases; unmatched junction nucleotides: 10. CDR3 in amino acids: CASSPAGSGHSYEQYF. CDR3 nucleotides: TGTGCCAGCAGCCCAGCGGGTAGCGGGCACTCCTACGAGCAGTACTTC.

The chain combines TRBV27 with TRBJ2-5; TRBD2 aligns across 9 bases. The V gene end was trimmed by 4 bases and the J gene end by 3 bases; junction bases not matched to a gene: 18. This CDR3 has 19 amino acids. From germline, CDR1 is MNHEY and CDR2 SMNVEV (reference sequence). The CDR3 DNA sequence: TGTGCCAGCAGTTCGAGGGGATTCAGCAGAGCGGGAGGTGAAGAGACCCAGTACTTC. Its protein is CASSSRGFSRAGGEETQYF.

Notes on this clone: This same CDR3 is encoded by further DNA sequences in the sample. The gene calls are TRBV18 and TRBJ1-1; D is unclear. V gave up 2 bases and J gave up 1 base, with 5 bases separating them. The CDR3 spans 13 residues. Germline values: CDR1 KGHSH, CDR2 LQKENI. CDR3 DNA sequence: TGTGCCAGCTCACCAGACAAGAACACTGAAGCTTTCTTT. This codes for CASSPDKNTEAFF.

J is TRBJ2-2 and V is TRBV25-1, with 9 bases that match TRBD1. Trimming cost V 6 bases and J 3 bases; bases outside gene matches: 5. This CDR3 has 15 amino acids. The germline V gene has CDR1 MGHDK and CDR2 SYGVNS. The CDR3 DNA reads as TGTGCCAGCAGCCTTGACAGGGGGGACACCGGGGAGCTGTTTTTT. It is translated as CASSLDRGDTGELFF.